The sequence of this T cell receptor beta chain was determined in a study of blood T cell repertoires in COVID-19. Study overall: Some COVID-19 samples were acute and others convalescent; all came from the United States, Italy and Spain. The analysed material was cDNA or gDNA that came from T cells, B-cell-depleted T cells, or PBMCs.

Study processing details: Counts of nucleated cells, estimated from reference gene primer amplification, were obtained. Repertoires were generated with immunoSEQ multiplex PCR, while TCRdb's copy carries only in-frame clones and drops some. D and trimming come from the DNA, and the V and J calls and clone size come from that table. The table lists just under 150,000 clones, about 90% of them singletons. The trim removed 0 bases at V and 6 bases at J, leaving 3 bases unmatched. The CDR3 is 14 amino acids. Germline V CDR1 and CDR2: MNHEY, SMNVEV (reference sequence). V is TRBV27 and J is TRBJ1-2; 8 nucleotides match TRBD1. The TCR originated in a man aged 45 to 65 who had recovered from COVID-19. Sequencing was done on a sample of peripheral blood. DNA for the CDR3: TGTGCCAGCAGTTTATCCCTGACAGGGGATGGCTACACCTTC. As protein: CASSLSLTGDGYTF.